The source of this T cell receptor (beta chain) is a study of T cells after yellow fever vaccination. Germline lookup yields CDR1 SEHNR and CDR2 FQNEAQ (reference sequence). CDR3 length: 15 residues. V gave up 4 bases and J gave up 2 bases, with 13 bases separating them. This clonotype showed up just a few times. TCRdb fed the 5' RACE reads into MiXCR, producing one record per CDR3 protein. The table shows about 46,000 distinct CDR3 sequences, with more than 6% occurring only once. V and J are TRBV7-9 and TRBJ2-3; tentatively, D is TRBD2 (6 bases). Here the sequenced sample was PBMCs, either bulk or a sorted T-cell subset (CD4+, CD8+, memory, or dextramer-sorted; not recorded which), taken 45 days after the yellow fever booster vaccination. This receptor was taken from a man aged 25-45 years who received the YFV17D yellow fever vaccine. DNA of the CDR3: TGTGCCAGCAGCTCGAGACTAGAGGCCACAGATACGCAGTATTTT. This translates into CASSSRLEATDTQYF.